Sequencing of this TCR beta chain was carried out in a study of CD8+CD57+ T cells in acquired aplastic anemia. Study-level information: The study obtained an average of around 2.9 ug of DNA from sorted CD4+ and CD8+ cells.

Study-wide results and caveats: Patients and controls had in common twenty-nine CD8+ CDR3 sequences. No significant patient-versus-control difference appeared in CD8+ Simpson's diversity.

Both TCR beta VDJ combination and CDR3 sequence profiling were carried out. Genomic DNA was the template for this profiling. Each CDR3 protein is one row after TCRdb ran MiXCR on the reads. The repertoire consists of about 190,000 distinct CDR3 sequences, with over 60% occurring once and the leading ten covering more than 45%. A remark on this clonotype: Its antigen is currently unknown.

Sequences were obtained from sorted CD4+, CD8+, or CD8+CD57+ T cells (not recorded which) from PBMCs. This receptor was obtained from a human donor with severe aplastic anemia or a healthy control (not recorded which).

CDR3 loop: CASSMGDTGEQYF. For the CDR3, the DNA is TGTGCCAGTAGTATGGGCGATACGGGGGAGCAGTACTTC. The gene calls are TRBV19 and TRBJ2-7; TRBD2 is a possible D gene (5 bases). This CDR3 is 13 amino acids long. Germline-derived CDR1 and CDR2 are LNHDA and SQIVND (reference sequence). V was cut by 3 bases and J by 7 bases, with 13 bases left in between.